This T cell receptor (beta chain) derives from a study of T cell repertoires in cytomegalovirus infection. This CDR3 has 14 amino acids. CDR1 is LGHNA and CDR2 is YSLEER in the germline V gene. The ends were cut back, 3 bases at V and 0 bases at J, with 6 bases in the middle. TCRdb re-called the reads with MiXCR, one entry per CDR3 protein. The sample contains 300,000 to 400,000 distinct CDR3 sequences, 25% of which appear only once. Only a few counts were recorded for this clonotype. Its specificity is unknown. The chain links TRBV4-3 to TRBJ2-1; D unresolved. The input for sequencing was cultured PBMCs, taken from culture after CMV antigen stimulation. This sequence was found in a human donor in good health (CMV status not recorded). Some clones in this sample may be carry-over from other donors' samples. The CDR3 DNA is TGCGCCAGCAGCCATATAAGCTCCTACAATGAGCAGTTCTTC. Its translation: CASSHISSYNEQFF.